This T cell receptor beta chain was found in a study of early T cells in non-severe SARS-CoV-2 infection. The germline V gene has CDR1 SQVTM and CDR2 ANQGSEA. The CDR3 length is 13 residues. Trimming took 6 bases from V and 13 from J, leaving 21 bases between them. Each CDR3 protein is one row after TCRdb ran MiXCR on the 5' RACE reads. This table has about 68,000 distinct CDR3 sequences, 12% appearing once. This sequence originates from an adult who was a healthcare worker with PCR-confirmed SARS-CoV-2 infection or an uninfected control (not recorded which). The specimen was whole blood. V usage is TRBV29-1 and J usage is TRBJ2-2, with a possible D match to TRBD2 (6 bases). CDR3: CSVLPQRAGGLFF. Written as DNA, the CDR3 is TGCAGCGTCCTCCCGCAGCGGGCAGGTGGGCTGTTTTTT.